Presented here are 6 T cell receptor beta chains from one specimen sequenced in a study of OX40 agonist ivuxolimab in advanced cancers. Method: immunoSEQ multiplex PCR; TCRdb's copy keeps in-frame clones and lacks some. The sample comprises roughly 60,000 clones, around 84% of which are singletons, and 3% to 4.5% rests with the top ten. The material was CD4+ or CD8+ T cells sorted from blood, obtained in a trial of the OX40 agonist ivuxolimab. The receptors were gathered from an adult with an advanced solid tumor such as melanoma, head and neck, liver or kidney cancer.

The chain has TRBV5-1 and TRBJ2-5, with 13 positions matching TRBD2. CDR3 length: 15 residues. The trim removed 1 base at V and 4 bases at J, leaving 1 base unmatched. Germline values: CDR1 SGHRS, CDR2 YFSETQ. CDR3 in DNA: TGCGCCAGCAGCTTGACTAGCGGGAGGGTAGAGACCCAGTACTTC. Protein product: CASSLTSGRVETQYF.

Here the CDR3 reads CASSAGPAHAYNEQFF. CDR3 in DNA: TGTGCCAGCAGCGCGGGTCCTGCGCACGCTTACAATGAGCAGTTCTTC. The gene calls are TRBV9 and TRBJ2-1; D not resolved. The V end was cut by 3 bases, the J end by 4 bases, with 17 bases between. Germline lookup yields CDR1 SGDLS and CDR2 YYNGEE. The CDR3 loop spans 16 amino acids.

V usage is TRBV27 and J usage is TRBJ2-1, with D unclear. V dropped 5 bases and J dropped 2 bases, with 13 bases sitting between them. The germline CDR1 and CDR2 sequences are MNHEY and SMNVEV (reference sequence). CDR3 size: 15 residues. The CDR3 nucleotides read TGTGCCAGCAGTCCAGCCTGGAACCCCTACAATGAGCAGTTCTTC. It is translated as CASSPAWNPYNEQFF.

This clone was counted between two and nine times. The chain carries TRBV23-1 and TRBJ1-1; D uncertain. TRBV23-1 falls under the ORF class, with uncertain function. The ends were cut back, 4 bases at V and 5 bases at J, with 14 bases in the middle. The CDR3 sequence is 14 residues long. The CDR3 sequence: CASSRITPGTEAFF. CDR3 DNA: TGCGCCAGCAGTCGAATTACCCCGGGGACTGAAGCTTTCTTT.

CDR3 in amino acids: CASSSGTVSNTQYF. In nucleotides, the CDR3 is TGTGCCAGCAGCTCGGGGACCGTTTCGAATACGCAGTATTTT. The V and J genes are TRBV5-6 and TRBJ2-3; D may match TRBD1 or TRBD2 (5 bases each). The CDR3 is made up of 14 amino acids. Germline CDR1 reads SGHDT; CDR2 reads YYEEEE. Trimming removed 3 bases at V and 7 bases at J, with 15 bases between.

The rearrangement joins TRBV27 to TRBJ1-5; D might be TRBD1 (5 bases). Trimming cost V 3 bases and J 4 bases, with 7 bases left between them. The germline V gene has CDR1 MNHEY and CDR2 SMNVEV (reference sequence). This CDR3 comprises 13 residues. CDR3 in amino acids: CASSLTVNQPQHF. The CDR3 DNA sequence: TGTGCCAGCAGTTTGACAGTTAATCAGCCCCAGCATTTT.